This T cell receptor (beta chain) is from a study of T cells after yellow fever vaccination. Each CDR3 protein gets one entry after TCRdb re-called the 5' RACE reads with MiXCR. Of fewer than 450,000 distinct CDR3 sequences listed, almost 4% were seen once; the top ten hold 20% to 25%. Only one count was recorded for this clonotype. Germline V lookup: CDR1 SGHDT, CDR2 YYEEEE. With 4 bases removed from V and 5 bases from J, the gap between germline ends came to 16 bases. The CDR3 loop spans 14 amino acids. The TCR originated in a man between 18 and 35 years old who received the YFV17D yellow fever vaccine. The input for sequencing was PBMCs, taken 5 days after the yellow fever booster vaccination. The chain is built from TRBV5-6 and TRBJ2-7; a possible D gene is TRBD2 (5 bases). CDR3 in amino acids: CASSPGGIVDEQYV. CDR3 in DNA: TGTGCCAGCAGCCCTGGAGGAATTGTCGACGAGCAGTACGTC.